This T cell receptor beta chain was obtained from a study of spatial heterogeneity in lung cancer. Described time point: sample taken at primary tumor resection. Unsorted tumor, nontumor lung tissue or cryopreserved PBMC supplied the whole RNA. This clonotype was seen ten or more times. This beta chain lies outside the target of a library built for alpha chains; its clone size means little. TCRdb ran MiXCR on the 5' RACE reads and lists one entry per CDR3 protein. The table lists 10,000 to 15,000 distinct CDR3 sequences, 5.2% of them singletons. The sequence was obtained from a human donor with early-stage non-small cell lung cancer. Sequences were derived from lung tumor tissue, sampled at surgery.

The CDR3 DNA sequence: TGTGCCAGCAGCTTAGCTGGTAGCGGGGCCTTGAATGAGCAGTTCTTC. Translating it yields CASSLAGSGALNEQFF. The chain employs TRBV7-9 and TRBJ2-1; TRBD2 matches 8 bases. This CDR3 is built from 16 residues. Germline lookup yields CDR1 SEHNR and CDR2 FQNEAQ (reference sequence). V dropped 0 bases and J dropped 7; count of bases not matched to a gene: 8.